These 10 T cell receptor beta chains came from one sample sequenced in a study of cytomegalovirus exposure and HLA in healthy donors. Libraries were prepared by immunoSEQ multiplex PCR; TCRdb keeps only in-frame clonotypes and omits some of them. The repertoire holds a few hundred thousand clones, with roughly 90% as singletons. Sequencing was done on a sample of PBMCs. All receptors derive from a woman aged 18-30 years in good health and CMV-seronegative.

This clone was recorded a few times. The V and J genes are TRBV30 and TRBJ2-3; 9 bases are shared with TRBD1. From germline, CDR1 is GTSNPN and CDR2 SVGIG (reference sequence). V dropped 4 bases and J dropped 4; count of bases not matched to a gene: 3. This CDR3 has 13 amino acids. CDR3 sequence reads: CAWKTGGADTQYF. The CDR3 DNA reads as TGTGCCTGGAAGACAGGGGGGGCAGATACGCAGTATTTT.

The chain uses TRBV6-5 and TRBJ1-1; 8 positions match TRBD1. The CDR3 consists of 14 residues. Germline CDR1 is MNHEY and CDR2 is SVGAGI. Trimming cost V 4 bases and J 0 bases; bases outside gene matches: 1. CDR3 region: CASSLTGVNTEAFF. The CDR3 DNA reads TGTGCCAGCAGTTTGACAGGGGTGAACACTGAAGCTTTCTTT.

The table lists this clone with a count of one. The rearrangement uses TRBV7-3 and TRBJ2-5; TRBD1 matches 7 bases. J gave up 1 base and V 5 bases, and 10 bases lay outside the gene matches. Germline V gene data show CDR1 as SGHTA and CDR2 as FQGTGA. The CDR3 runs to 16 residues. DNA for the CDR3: TGTGCCAGCAGCCCCACGTGGACAGGCACCCAAGAGACCCAGTACTTC. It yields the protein CASSPTWTGTQETQYF. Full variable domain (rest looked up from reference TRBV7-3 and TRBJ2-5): GAGVSQTPSNKVTEKGKYVELRCDPISGHTALYWYRQSLGQGPEFLIYFQGTGAADDSGLPNDRFFAVRPEGSVSTLKIQRTERGDSAVYLCASSPTWTGTQETQYFGPGTRLLVL.

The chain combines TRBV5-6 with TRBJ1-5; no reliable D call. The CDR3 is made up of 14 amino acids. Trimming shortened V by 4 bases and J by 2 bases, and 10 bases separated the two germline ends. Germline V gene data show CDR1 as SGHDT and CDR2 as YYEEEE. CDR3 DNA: TGTGCCAGCAGCGTCACCCAGGGCAATCAGCCCCAGCATTTT. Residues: CASSVTQGNQPQHF.

CDR3 in amino acids: CASSQPLEGTGGGGYTF. DNA for the CDR3: TGCGCCAGCAGCCAGCCCCTTGAGGGGACAGGGGGAGGTGGCTACACCTTC. V usage is TRBV4-1 and J usage is TRBJ1-2; 11 nucleotides align to TRBD1. This CDR3 is built from 17 residues. J was trimmed by 7 bases and V by 3 bases; bases with no gene match: 13. The germline gives CDR1 MGHRA, CDR2 YSYEKL.

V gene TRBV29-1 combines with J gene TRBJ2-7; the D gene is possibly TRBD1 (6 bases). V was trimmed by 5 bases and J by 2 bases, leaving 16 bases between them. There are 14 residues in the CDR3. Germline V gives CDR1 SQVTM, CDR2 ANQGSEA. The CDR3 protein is CSVPSRDMPYEQYF. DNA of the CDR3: TGCAGCGTTCCGAGCCGGGACATGCCCTACGAGCAGTACTTC.

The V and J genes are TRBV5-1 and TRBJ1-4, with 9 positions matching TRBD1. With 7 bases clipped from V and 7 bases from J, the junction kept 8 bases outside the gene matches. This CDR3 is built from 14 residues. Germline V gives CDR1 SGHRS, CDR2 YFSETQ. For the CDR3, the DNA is TGCGCCAGCGGAACGGGACAGGGAGGTGAAAAACTGTTTTTT. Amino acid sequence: CASGTGQGGEKLFF. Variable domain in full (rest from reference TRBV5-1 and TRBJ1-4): KAGVTQTPRYLIKTRGQQVTLSCSPISGHRSVSWYQQTPGQGLQFLFEYFSETQRNKGNFPGRFSGRQFSNSRSEMNVSTLELGDSALYLCASGTGQGGEKLFFGSGTQLSVL.

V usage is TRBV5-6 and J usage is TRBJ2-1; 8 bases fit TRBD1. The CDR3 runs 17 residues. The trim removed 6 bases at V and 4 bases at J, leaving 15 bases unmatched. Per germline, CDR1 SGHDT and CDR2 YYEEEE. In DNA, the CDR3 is TGTGCCAGCACCGAGCACGGACAGGGCCCAACATACAATGAGCAGTTCTTC. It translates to CASTEHGQGPTYNEQFF.

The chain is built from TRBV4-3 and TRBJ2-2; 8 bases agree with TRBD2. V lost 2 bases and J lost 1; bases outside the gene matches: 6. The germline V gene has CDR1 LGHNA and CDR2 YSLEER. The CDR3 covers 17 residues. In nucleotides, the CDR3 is TGCGCCAGCAGCCAAACCTCGCTAGCGGGGAACACCGGGGAGCTGTTTTTT. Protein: CASSQTSLAGNTGELFF.

CDR3 region: CASSPGGRTYEQYF. CDR3 nucleotides: TGTGCCAGCAGCCCCGGGGGGCGGACCTACGAGCAGTACTTC. This chain uses TRBV27 with TRBJ2-7, with D tentatively TRBD2 (7 bases). The length of the CDR3 is 14 residues. V was clipped by 6 bases and J by 2 bases, with 14 bases between them. Germline lookup yields CDR1 MNHEY and CDR2 SMNVEV (reference sequence).